These T cell receptor beta chains were read from a single sample in a study of cytomegalovirus exposure and HLA in healthy donors. Libraries were prepared by immunoSEQ multiplex PCR; TCRdb keeps only in-frame clonotypes and omits some of them. The top ten hold 0.95% to 1.5% of the sample, which has about 160,000 clones, over 80% seen once. Sequencing used PBMCs. Receptors originate from a boy aged 2 to 10 in good health and CMV-seronegative. Both conserved end residues are part of each CDR3. A D gene is named only where the DNA matches it firmly. Only some rows state a clone size, as once, few, many or a class for expanded clones.

. TRBJ1-2 TRBV28 . CASSFPGADYGYTF TGTGCCAGCAGTTTCCCGGGAGCTGACTATGGCTACACCTTC
. TRBJ2-6 TRBV30 TRBD2 CAWSAGLAGDLPRSGANVLTF TGTGCCTGGAGCGCGGGACTAGCGGGAGACCTTCCGCGCTCTGGGGCCAACGTCCTGACTTTC
. TRBJ1-2 TRBV28 . CASSRGLNYGYTF TGTGCCAGCAGTAGGGGTTTGAACTATGGCTACACCTTC
. TRBJ2-1 TRBV7-8 . CASSLGAVGSSYNEQFF TGTGCCAGCAGCTTAGGGGCCGTAGGGAGCTCCTACAATGAGCAGTTCTTC
once TRBJ1-4 TRBV18 TRBD1 CASSPPTGTEKLFF TGTGCCAGCTCACCACCGACAGGGACCGAAAAACTGTTTTTT
. TRBJ2-1 TRBV5-1 TRBD2 CASSSIAGGMLGNEQFF TGCGCCAGCAGCTCTATAGCGGGAGGGATGCTGGGGAATGAGCAGTTCTTC
. TRBJ2-5 TRBV7-8 TRBD2 CASSRLPLAGLADQETQYF TGTGCCAGCAGCCGCCTTCCTCTCGCCGGACTAGCGGACCAAGAGACCCAGTACTTC
few TRBJ1-1 TRBV4-2 TRBD1 CASSRTRTGNTEAFF TGTGCCAGCAGCCGGACAAGGACAGGGAACACTGAAGCTTTCTTT
once TRBJ1-1 TRBV2 TRBD1 CASSVLGTGGGTEAFF TGTGCCAGCAGCGTCCTGGGGACAGGGGGTGGCACTGAAGCTTTCTTT
few TRBJ1-5 TRBV19 . CASSDARNQPQHF TGTGCCAGTAGTGATGCCAGAAATCAGCCCCAGCATTTT
. TRBJ2-3 TRBV2 TRBD2 CASSEGLAGDRNTQYF TGTGCCAGCAGTGAGGGACTAGCGGGAGACAGAAATACGCAGTATTTT
. TRBJ2-5 TRBV4-3 TRBD2 CASSLSAGGGETQYF TGCGCCAGCAGCCTTTCAGCGGGGGGAGGTGAGACCCAGTACTTC
. TRBJ2-2 TRBV9 TRBD1 CASSPQGTGAVTGELFF TGTGCCAGCAGCCCTCAAGGCACAGGGGCGGTCACCGGGGAGCTGTTTTTT
. TRBJ1-2 TRBV7-2 TRBD1 CASSLGGQPYGYTF TGTGCCAGCAGCTTAGGGGGACAGCCATATGGCTACACCTTC
. TRBJ2-6 TRBV2 TRBD1 CASRGDRAGANVLTF TGTGCCAGCAGAGGAGACAGGGCTGGGGCCAACGTCCTGACTTTC
. TRBJ1-3 TRBV15 . CATSRDLTLGSGNTIYF TGTGCCACCAGCAGAGATCTTACTCTCGGCTCTGGAAACACCATATATTTT
. TRBJ2-7 TRBV5-1 TRBD2 CASSPKSGRNEQYF TGCGCCAGCAGCCCCAAGAGCGGGAGGAACGAGCAGTACTTC
. TRBJ1-2 TRBV30 TRBD1 CAWSRTGSYGYTF TGTGCCTGGAGTAGGACAGGCTCCTATGGCTACACCTTC
. TRBJ2-1 TRBV5-6 TRBD1 CASSPRTGGGEQFF TGTGCCAGCAGCCCAAGGACAGGGGGGGGTGAGCAGTTCTTC
. TRBJ2-3 TRBV19 TRBD2 CASSIAAGSTDTQYF TGTGCCAGTAGTATAGCAGCGGGGAGCACAGATACGCAGTATTTT
few TRBJ2-7 TRBV7-2 . CASRAGGLSSYEQYF TGTGCCAGCCGGGCTGGGGGACTTAGCTCCTACGAGCAGTACTTC
. TRBJ2-2 TRBV5-5 . CASSFHAGVTSNTGELFF TGTGCCAGCAGCTTTCATGCAGGGGTGACTTCGAACACCGGGGAGCTGTTTTTT
. TRBJ2-7 TRBV2 . CASSEYRRYEEQYF TGTGCCAGCAGTGAGTACAGGCGCTATGAGGAGCAGTACTTC
once TRBJ1-4 TRBV19 TRBD1 CASNEKVGTGFFRDEKLFF TGTGCCAGTAACGAAAAGGTCGGGACAGGGTTCTTCCGGGATGAAAAACTGTTTTTT
once TRBJ2-6 TRBV19 . CASSMLLSGANVLTF TGTGCCAGTAGTATGTTACTCTCTGGGGCCAACGTCCTGACTTTC
. TRBJ2-7 TRBV5-1 . CASSLIQGHEQYF TGCGCCAGCAGCTTGATTCAGGGTCACGAGCAGTACTTC
. TRBJ2-7 TRBV7-3 . CASSLSTGTEQYF TGTGCCAGCAGCTTATCGACAGGGACTGAGCAGTACTTC
. TRBJ2-7 TRBV7-2 . CASSLVSSGSPIQAYEQYF TGTGCCAGCAGCTTAGTTTCGAGCGGGTCCCCAATTCAGGCCTACGAGCAGTACTTC
once TRBJ1-5 TRBV19 TRBD1 CASRDRYNQPQHF TGTGCCAGTAGGGACAGGTACAATCAGCCCCAGCATTTT
. TRBJ1-2 TRBV19 . CASSIRTNNYGYTF TGTGCCAGTAGTATACGGACTAATAACTATGGCTACACCTTC
. TRBJ2-1 TRBV7-9 . CASSLWAGAVYNEQFF TGTGCCAGCAGCTTATGGGCAGGGGCCGTCTACAATGAGCAGTTCTTC
. TRBJ2-1 TRBV27 TRBD1 CASSRQGNYEQFF TGTGCCAGCAGTCGACAGGGGAACTACGAGCAGTTCTTC
. TRBJ1-3 TRBV11-2 TRBD1 CASSLVGQGMPGNTIYF TGTGCCAGCAGCTTAGTGGGACAGGGTATGCCTGGAAACACCATATATTTT
once TRBJ1-1 TRBV9 . CASSVAGMNTEAFF TGTGCCAGCAGCGTAGCCGGGATGAACACTGAAGCTTTCTTT
few TRBJ1-1 TRBV6-1 . CASSEEWWTPNTEAFF TGTGCCAGCAGTGAAGAATGGTGGACACCGAACACTGAAGCTTTCTTT
. TRBJ1-1 TRBV6-6 TRBD1 CASSYPPGGPNTEAFF TGTGCCAGCAGTTACCCACCAGGGGGCCCGAACACTGAAGCTTTCTTT
few TRBJ2-7 TRBV29-1 . CSVERDGYNEQYF TGCAGCGTTGAGCGGGACGGTTACAACGAGCAGTACTTC
. TRBJ2-7 TRBV19 TRBD2 CASSSSGRPPYEQYF TGTGCCAGTAGCTCAAGCGGGAGGCCTCCCTACGAGCAGTACTTC
. TRBJ2-1 TRBV7-9 TRBD1 CASSSGTGSMGEQFF TGTGCCAGCAGCTCCGGGACAGGGAGTATGGGTGAGCAGTTCTTC
. TRBJ2-2 TRBV19 TRBD1 CASSIMWGQGIPGELFF TGTGCCAGTAGTATAATGTGGGGACAGGGAATACCCGGGGAGCTGTTTTTT
few TRBJ1-2 TRBV6-5 TRBD1 CASSYRTGSGNYGYTF TGTGCCAGCAGTTACCGGACAGGGAGTGGAAACTATGGCTACACCTTC
. TRBJ2-1 TRBV7-6 . CASSIDTSSYNEQFF TGTGCCAGCAGTATAGACACGAGCTCCTACAATGAGCAGTTCTTC